The next 4 T cell receptor beta chains were all read from a single sample in a study of OX40 agonist ivuxolimab in advanced cancers. Libraries were constructed by the immunoSEQ multiplex PCR assay. The table was pulled from immuneACCESS by TCRdb, which kept in-frame rearrangements only. Such tables lose some clones; where checked, under half of the loss comes from unresolved V genes, and the rest has no known cause. The sample table records 65,000 to 90,000 clones; 90% to 95% of these occur just once. The top ten hold about 2.3% of the sample. Sequenced material: CD4+ or CD8+ T cells sorted from blood, taken in a trial of the OX40 agonist ivuxolimab. The receptors here all came from an adult with an advanced solid tumor such as melanoma, head and neck, liver or kidney cancer.

This chain links TRBV10-3 with TRBJ2-7; 10 bases are a match to TRBD2. CDR1 and CDR2 (germline): ENHRY, SYGVKD. Germline trimming cut 3 bases from V and 4 bases from J; bases unmatched to any gene: 15. This CDR3 spans 18 amino acids. CDR3 loop: CAISDSSRSLAGTYEQYF. In nucleotides, the CDR3 is TGTGCCATCAGTGATTCTTCCCGGTCACTAGCGGGAACGTACGAGCAGTACTTC.

The V call is TRBV7-2, the J call TRBJ1-1; D perhaps matches TRBD1 (5 bases). CDR3 length: 15 residues. Germline V gene data show CDR1 as SGHTA and CDR2 as FQGNSA. Trimming took 5 bases from V and 1 from J, leaving 14 bases between them. CDR3 sequence (DNA): TGTGCCAGCAGCCCGGGGGGGACGGCGAACACTGAAGCTTTCTTT. Its translation is CASSPGGTANTEAFF.

This chain uses TRBV19 with TRBJ2-5; D could derive from TRBD1 or TRBD2 (5 bases each). The CDR3 extends over 13 amino acids. The V gene's germline CDR1 is LNHDA and CDR2 SQIVND (reference sequence). Deletions cut 4 bases from V and 6 bases from J, with 12 bases between. Here the CDR3 reads CASSSPTGQTQYF. The CDR3 DNA reads as TGTGCCAGTAGTAGCCCGACGGGACAGACCCAGTACTTC.

The chain links TRBV28 to TRBJ1-2, with D possibly matching TRBD1 (6 bases). CDR1 is MDHEN, CDR2 SYDVKM, per germline. Trimming cost V 3 bases and J 6 bases, with 14 bases left between them. The CDR3 is made up of 14 amino acids. This CDR3 is CASSLGGLGNGYTF. The DNA for the CDR3 is TGTGCCAGCAGTTTGGGGGGCTTAGGTAATGGCTACACCTTC.